This T cell receptor (beta chain) was retrieved from a study of CXCR3-negative and CXCR3-positive naive CD8 T cells. Findings and limits, study-wide: Comparably high diversity was seen in both naive subsets, and much lower diversity in memory CD8+ cells. Naive cells that were CXCR3-negative or CXCR3-positive used TRBV-TRBJ genes alike, while memory cells diverged. CXCR3 expression partially decreased after cryopreservation; most assays used fresh PBMCs. Researchers report that CXCR3-positive naive cells carry more hydrophobic TRB CDR3s than CXCR3-negative naive cells.

As for this clonotype: The antigen is undetermined.

Sorts performed in triplicate captured more than 250,000 cells each from every CD8+ T cell subset. Carrying UMI labels, the TRB cDNA libraries were prepared through 5' RACE. TCRdb re-called the 5' RACE reads; one entry per CDR3 protein, DNA not given. The sample holds around 63,000 distinct CDR3 sequences. The CDR3 runs 13 residues. Germline loops: CDR1 MNHEY, CDR2 SVGAGI. The rearrangement joins TRBV6-5 to TRBJ1-1. The sequenced sample consisted of naive CXCR3+ CD8+ T cells from blood. Subset meaning: CD45RO-CCR7+CD27+CD95- naive CD8+ T cells expressing CXCR3 (TNR3+). This TCR derives from a human donor in good health. Some clones in this sample may be carry-over from other donors' samples. The CDR3 protein is CASSRLTATEAFF.